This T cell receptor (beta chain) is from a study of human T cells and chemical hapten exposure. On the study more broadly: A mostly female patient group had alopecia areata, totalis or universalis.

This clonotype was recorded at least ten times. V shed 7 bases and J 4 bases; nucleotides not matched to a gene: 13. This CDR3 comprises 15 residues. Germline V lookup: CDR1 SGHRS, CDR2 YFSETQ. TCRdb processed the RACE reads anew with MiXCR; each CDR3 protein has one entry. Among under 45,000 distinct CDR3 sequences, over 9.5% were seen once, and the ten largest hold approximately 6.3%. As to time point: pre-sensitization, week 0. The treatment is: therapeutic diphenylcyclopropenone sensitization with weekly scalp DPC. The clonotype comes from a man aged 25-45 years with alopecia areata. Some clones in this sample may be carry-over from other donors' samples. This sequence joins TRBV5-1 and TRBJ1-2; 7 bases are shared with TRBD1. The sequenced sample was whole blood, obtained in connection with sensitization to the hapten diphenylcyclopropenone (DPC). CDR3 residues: CASGYTPGTAYGYTF. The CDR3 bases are TGCGCCAGCGGCTACACGCCTGGGACAGCCTATGGCTACACCTTC.